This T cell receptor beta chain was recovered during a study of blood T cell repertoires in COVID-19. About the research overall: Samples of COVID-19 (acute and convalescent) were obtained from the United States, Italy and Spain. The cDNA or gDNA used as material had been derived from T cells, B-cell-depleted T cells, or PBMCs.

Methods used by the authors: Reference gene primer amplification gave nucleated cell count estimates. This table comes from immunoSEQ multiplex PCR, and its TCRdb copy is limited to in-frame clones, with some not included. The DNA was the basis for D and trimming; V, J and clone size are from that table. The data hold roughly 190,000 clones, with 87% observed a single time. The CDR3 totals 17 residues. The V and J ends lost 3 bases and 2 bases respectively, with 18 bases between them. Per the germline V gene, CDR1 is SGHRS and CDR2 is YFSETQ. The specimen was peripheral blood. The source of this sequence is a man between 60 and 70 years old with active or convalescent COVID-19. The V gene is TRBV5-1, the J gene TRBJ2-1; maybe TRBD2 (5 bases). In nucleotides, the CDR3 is TGCGCCAGCAGCTCGGACCTCCTGAGGGCAGCCTACAATGAGCAGTTCTTC. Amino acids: CASSSDLLRAAYNEQFF.